This TCR beta chain was recovered during a study of blood T cell repertoires in COVID-19. Overall study context: Samples taken during acute and convalescent COVID-19 were collected in the United States, Italy and Spain.

Enrollment of patients from Seattle took place during active infection, with longitudinal follow-up. The CDR3 length is 12 residues. Germline CDR1 and CDR2: LNHDA and SQIVND (reference sequence). The V and J ends lost 9 bases and 7 bases, in that order; junction bases with no gene match: 5. Original data processing: Estimates of nucleated cell counts were drawn from the amplification of reference gene primers. Sequencing used immunoSEQ multiplex PCR; TCRdb keeps in-frame clones, though not all of them. For V, J and clone size, that table is used; D and trimming come from the DNA. This repertoire shows approximately 350,000 clones, 75% to 90% found once; its top ten account for over 6%.

The V and J genes are TRBV19 and TRBJ1-4; 7 nucleotides match TRBD1. This clonotype was obtained from a woman aged 45-60 years with COVID-19, enrolled during active disease. The sample was peripheral blood. This CDR3 reads CASLGQAEKLFF. The DNA for the CDR3 is TGTGCCAGCCTTGGACAGGCTGAAAAACTGTTTTTT.